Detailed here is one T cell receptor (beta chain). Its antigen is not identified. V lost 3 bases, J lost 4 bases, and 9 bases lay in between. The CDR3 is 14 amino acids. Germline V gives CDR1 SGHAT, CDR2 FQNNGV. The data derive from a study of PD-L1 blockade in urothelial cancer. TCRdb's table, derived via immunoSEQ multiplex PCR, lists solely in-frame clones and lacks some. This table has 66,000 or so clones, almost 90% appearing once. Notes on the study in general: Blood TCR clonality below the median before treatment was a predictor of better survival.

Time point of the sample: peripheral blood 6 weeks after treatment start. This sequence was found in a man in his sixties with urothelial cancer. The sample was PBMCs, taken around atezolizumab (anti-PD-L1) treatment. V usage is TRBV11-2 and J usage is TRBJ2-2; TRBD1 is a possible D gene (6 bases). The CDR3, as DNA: TGTGCCAGCAGCTTTGGACAGATCACCGGGGAGCTGTTTTTT. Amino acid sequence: CASSFGQITGELFF.